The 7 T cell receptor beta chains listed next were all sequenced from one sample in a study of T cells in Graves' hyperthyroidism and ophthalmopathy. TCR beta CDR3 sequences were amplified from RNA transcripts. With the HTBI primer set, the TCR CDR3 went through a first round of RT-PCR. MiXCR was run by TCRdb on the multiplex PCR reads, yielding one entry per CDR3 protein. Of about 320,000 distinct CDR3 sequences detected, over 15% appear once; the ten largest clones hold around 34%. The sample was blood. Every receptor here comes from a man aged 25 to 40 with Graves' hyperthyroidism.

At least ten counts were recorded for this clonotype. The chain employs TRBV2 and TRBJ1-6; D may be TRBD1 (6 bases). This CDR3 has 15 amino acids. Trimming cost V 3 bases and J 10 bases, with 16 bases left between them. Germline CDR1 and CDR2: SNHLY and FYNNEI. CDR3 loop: CASSDRGGRESPLHF. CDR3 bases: TGTGCCAGCAGTGATAGAGGGGGAAGGGAATCACCCCTCCACTTT. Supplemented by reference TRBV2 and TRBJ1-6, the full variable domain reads EPEVTQTPSHQVTQMGQEVILRCVPISNHLYFYWYRQILGQKVEFLVSFYNNEISEKSEIFDDQFSVERPDGSNFTLKIRSTKLEDSAMYFCASSDRGGRESPLHFGNGTRLTVT.

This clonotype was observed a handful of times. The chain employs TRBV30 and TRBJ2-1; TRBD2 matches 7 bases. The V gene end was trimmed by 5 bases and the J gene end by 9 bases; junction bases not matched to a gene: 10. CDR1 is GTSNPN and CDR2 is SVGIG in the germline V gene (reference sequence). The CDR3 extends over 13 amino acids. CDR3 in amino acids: CAWALVGGGEQFF. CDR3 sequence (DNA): TGTGCCTGGGCTTTAGTGGGGGGGGGTGAGCAGTTCTTC.

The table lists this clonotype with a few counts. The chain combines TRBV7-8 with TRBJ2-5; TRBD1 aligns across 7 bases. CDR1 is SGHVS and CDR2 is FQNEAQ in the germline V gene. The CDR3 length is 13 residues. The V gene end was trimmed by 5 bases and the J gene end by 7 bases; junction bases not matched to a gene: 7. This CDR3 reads CASSPGTEGTQYF. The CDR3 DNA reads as TGTGCCAGCAGCCCCGGGACAGAAGGGACCCAGTACTTC.

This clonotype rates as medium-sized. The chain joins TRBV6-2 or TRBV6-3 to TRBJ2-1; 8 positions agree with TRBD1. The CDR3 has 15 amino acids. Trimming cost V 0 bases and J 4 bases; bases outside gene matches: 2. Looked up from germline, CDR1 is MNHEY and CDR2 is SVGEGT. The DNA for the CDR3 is TGTGCCAGCAGTTACTCCGGGACAGGTTACAATGAGCAGTTCTTC. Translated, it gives CASSYSGTGYNEQFF.

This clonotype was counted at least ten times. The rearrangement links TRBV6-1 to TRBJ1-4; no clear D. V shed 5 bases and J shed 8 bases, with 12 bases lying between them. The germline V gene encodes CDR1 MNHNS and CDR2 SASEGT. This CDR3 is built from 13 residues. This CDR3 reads CASSWRRAEKLFF. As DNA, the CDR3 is TGTGCCAGCAGTTGGAGACGAGCAGAAAAACTGTTTTTT.

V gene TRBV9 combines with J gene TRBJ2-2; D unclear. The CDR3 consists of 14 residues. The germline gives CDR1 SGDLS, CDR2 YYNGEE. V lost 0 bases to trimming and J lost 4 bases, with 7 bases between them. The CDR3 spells CASSVAQFTGELFF. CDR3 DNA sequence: TGTGCCAGCAGCGTAGCCCAGTTCACCGGGGAGCTGTTTTTT.

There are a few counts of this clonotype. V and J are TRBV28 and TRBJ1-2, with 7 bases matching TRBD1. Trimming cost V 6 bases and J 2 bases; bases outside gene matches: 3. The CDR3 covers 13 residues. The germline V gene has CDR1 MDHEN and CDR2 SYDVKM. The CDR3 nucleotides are TGTGCCAGCAGACCACAGGGGAACTATGGCTACACCTTC. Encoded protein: CASRPQGNYGYTF.